The rows below give T cell receptor beta chains drawn from one sample of a study of T-cell reconstitution after alpha-beta-depleted transplantation in children. TCRdb independently ran MiXCR on the PCR reads; one entry per CDR3 protein. The table records roughly 200,000 distinct CDR3 sequences, roughly 7.1% of them present only once. The sample was PBMCs, taken before TCRalphabeta/CD19-depleted stem cell transplant. Receptors originate from a boy younger than 10 with acute lymphoblastic leukemia, due to receive a stem cell transplant. The CDR3 runs from the conserved cysteine through the conserved F or W. The D gene is left open where the match is weak. Size tells how often a clone was seen, or its class if it is expanded.

j_call: TRBJ2-7; d_call: TRBD2; v_call: TRBV11-2; clone_size: many; cdr3_aa: CASSLGSPGGTSYEQYF; cdr3_nt: TGTGCCAGCAGCTTAGGATCTCCGGGAGGCACCTCCTACGAGCAGTACTTC
j_call: TRBJ2-3; d_call: -; v_call: TRBV29-1; clone_size: many; cdr3_aa: CSVWTDTDTQYF; cdr3_nt: TGCAGCGTTTGGACCGACACAGATACGCAGTATTTT
j_call: TRBJ1-1; d_call: -; v_call: TRBV4-3; clone_size: few; cdr3_aa: CASSQEGTAAGTEAFF; cdr3_nt: TGCGCCAGCAGCCAAGAAGGTACGGCGGCGGGGACTGAAGCTTTCTTT
j_call: TRBJ2-3; d_call: TRBD2; v_call: TRBV5-6; clone_size: many; cdr3_aa: CASSFSSGWGDTQYF; cdr3_nt: TGTGCCAGCAGCTTCTCTAGCGGGTGGGGGGATACGCAGTATTTT
j_call: TRBJ2-2; d_call: -; v_call: TRBV7-9; clone_size: many; cdr3_aa: CATSASTRASDGELFF; cdr3_nt: TGTGCCACCAGCGCAAGCACGAGGGCCTCGGACGGGGAGCTGTTTTTT
j_call: TRBJ2-5; d_call: -; v_call: TRBV5-5; clone_size: many; cdr3_aa: CASSLEGTREAQYF; cdr3_nt: TGTGCCAGCAGCTTGGAAGGCACAAGAGAGGCCCAGTACTTC
j_call: TRBJ1-2; d_call: -; v_call: TRBV30; clone_size: few; cdr3_aa: CAWSVNRNYGYTF; cdr3_nt: TGTGCCTGGAGTGTAAACAGAAACTATGGCTACACCTTC
j_call: TRBJ2-3; d_call: -; v_call: TRBV20-1; clone_size: few; cdr3_aa: CSARETGSRDTQYF; cdr3_nt: TGCAGTGCTAGAGAAACAGGGTCCAGAGATACGCAGTATTTT
j_call: TRBJ1-4; d_call: -; v_call: TRBV28; clone_size: many; cdr3_aa: CASSVGQRNEKLFF; cdr3_nt: TGTGCCAGCAGTGTTGGACAGCGTAATGAAAAACTGTTTTTT
j_call: TRBJ2-3; d_call: -; v_call: TRBV28; clone_size: few; cdr3_aa: CASSPQGRSTDTQYF; cdr3_nt: TGTGCCAGCAGTCCCCAGGGGCGGTCCACAGATACGCAGTATTTT